This entry lists 10 T cell receptor beta chains sequenced from one sample in a study of shared clonotypes between healthy human individuals. TCRdb's table, derived via immunoSEQ multiplex PCR, lists solely in-frame clones and lacks some. This sample has 450,000 to 700,000 clones, with about 95% found just once. The naive CD8 population came from CD45RO-negative cells selected for CCR7, without terminally differentiated effector memory CD45RA+ cells. Sequencing input: naive CD8+ T cells sorted from blood. These receptors came from a woman aged 30 to 39 in good health.

The V and J genes are TRBV29-1 and TRBJ2-7, with 10 bases matching TRBD2. Germline values: CDR1 SQVTM, CDR2 ANQGSEA. The V segment lost 3 bases and the J segment 2 bases; nucleotides outside the gene matches: 4. The CDR3 covers 14 residues. The CDR3 sequence: CSVDSSGSAYEQYF. Written as DNA, the CDR3 is TGCAGCGTTGATTCTAGCGGGAGCGCCTACGAGCAGTACTTC.

The rearrangement joins TRBV28 to TRBJ2-1; D may correspond to TRBD1 or TRBD2 (5 bases each). The CDR3 runs to 16 residues. Trimming stripped 1 base from V and 7 bases from J, with 17 bases between. Germline V gene sequence: CDR1 MDHEN, CDR2 SYDVKM. CDR3 sequence (DNA): TGTGCCAGCAGTTTATTTTTGGGACCACCGGGGAATGAGCAGTTCTTC. This translates into CASSLFLGPPGNEQFF. The full variable domain, in which reference TRBV28 and TRBJ2-1 provide the parts outside the CDR3, is DVKVTQSSRYLVKRTGEKVFLECVQDMDHENMFWYRQDPGLGLRLIYFSYDVKMKEKGDIPEGYSVSREKKERFSLILESASTNQTSMYLCASSLFLGPPGNEQFFGPGTRLTVL.

This rearrangement joins TRBV10-1 to TRBJ2-5; D may be TRBD1 (5 bases). This CDR3 is 16 amino acids long. Trimming cost V 4 bases and J 2 bases, with 17 bases left between them. From germline, CDR1 is WNHNN and CDR2 SYGVQD (reference sequence). The CDR3 loop reads CASSGTIRGTQETQYF. The CDR3 DNA reads as TGCGCCAGCAGTGGGACAATTAGGGGTACTCAAGAGACCCAGTACTTC.

This clone is a singleton in its sample. This sequence joins TRBV4-1 and TRBJ2-4, with TRBD1 as a possible D gene (6 bases). The ends were cut back, 3 bases at V and 9 bases at J, with 18 bases in the middle. The CDR3 extends over 15 amino acids. Germline V gene data show CDR1 as MGHRA and CDR2 as YSYEKL. CDR3 DNA: TGCGCCAGCAGCCAGGAACCGGGACAACGAGCCATTCAGTACTTC. Its protein is CASSQEPGQRAIQYF.

The chain couples TRBV4-2 to TRBJ2-7; TRBD2 aligns across 8 bases. Germline CDR1 LGHNA, CDR2 YNFKEQ. The CDR3 covers 14 residues. V shed 1 base and J 3 bases; nucleotides not matched to a gene: 2. The CDR3 sequence: CASSQGLANYEQYF. CDR3 sequence (DNA): TGTGCCAGCAGCCAAGGACTAGCGAACTACGAGCAGTACTTC.

V is TRBV6-5 and J is TRBJ2-7, with D possibly TRBD2 on 6 matching bases. This CDR3 contains 14 residues. Between the trimmed V and J ends, which lost 2 bases and 3 bases, there was a span of 11 bases. CDR1 MNHEY and CDR2 SVGAGI come from the germline V gene. CDR3 protein: CASSYGGESYEQYF. In DNA, the CDR3 is TGTGCCAGCAGTTACGGCGGGGAAAGCTACGAGCAGTACTTC.

The chain joins TRBV5-5 to TRBJ1-5; possibly TRBD1 for D (6 bases). CDR3 length equals 17 residues. Germline V gene data show CDR1 as SGHKS and CDR2 as YYEKEE (reference sequence). V shed 1 base and J shed 0 bases, with 14 bases lying between them. CDR3 loop: CASSLSHRDYSNQPQHF. Here the CDR3 DNA reads TGTGCCAGCAGCTTGAGTCACAGGGATTATAGCAATCAGCCCCAGCATTTT.

Written as DNA, the CDR3 is TGTGCCAGCAGCCAAGGCTATTCGGGAGGGGCAGATACGCAGTATTTT. This encodes CASSQGYSGGADTQYF. The chain has TRBV4-2 and TRBJ2-3; 8 positions agree with TRBD2. This CDR3 spans 16 amino acids. The ends lost 1 base at V and 4 bases at J; junction bases unmatched: 7. Germline-derived CDR1 and CDR2 are LGHNA and YNFKEQ.

This clone was seen just once. This chain joins TRBV4-2 and TRBJ2-5; D remains unclear. Germline values: CDR1 LGHNA, CDR2 YNFKEQ. CDR3 length equals 14 residues. Trimming stripped 3 bases from V and 4 bases from J, with 12 bases between. As DNA, the CDR3 is TGTGCCAGCAGCCACCGTAATCGACGAGAGACCCAGTACTTC. Translated, it gives CASSHRNRRETQYF.

This chain uses TRBV27 with TRBJ2-2; 13 bases align to TRBD2. Trimming removed 6 bases from V and 8 bases from J; junction bases left unmatched: 9. The CDR3 length is 16 residues. Per the germline V gene, CDR1 is MNHEY and CDR2 is SMNVEV (reference sequence). CDR3 coding DNA: TGTGCCAGCAGCCCCGGGACTAGCGGGATATCGGGGGAGCTGTTTTTT. As protein: CASSPGTSGISGELFF.